The source of this TCR beta chain is a study of radiotherapy plus CTLA-4 blockade in lung cancer. Study at large: An objective response was seen in around a sixth of patients, and disease control in less than 35%.

The CDR3 loop spans 14 amino acids. CDR1 is MNHEY and CDR2 is SVGAGI in the germline V gene. V was clipped by 7 bases and J by 5 bases; unmatched bases: 8. Sequencing was performed with immunoSEQ multiplex PCR; in TCRdb, only in-frame clones are kept and a portion is missing. The sample carries about 54,000 clones, approximately 79% recorded once. The origin of this receptor is a human donor with non-small cell lung cancer who had a partial response to radiotherapy plus ipilimumab. Sequencing used peripheral blood, obtained from a patient treated with radiotherapy plus ipilimumab. The rearrangement links TRBV6-5 to TRBJ2-7; 10 bases agree with TRBD2. As DNA, the CDR3 is TGTGCCAGCACTAAGCGGGGGGGCCGGGACGAGCAGTACTTC. Its translation is CASTKRGGRDEQYF.